This entry lists 21 T cell receptor beta chains sequenced from one sample in a study of control samples from healthy donors and cancer patients. Measured with immunoSEQ multiplex PCR; TCRdb has only the in-frame clones, and not every one. Among fewer than 200,000 clones listed, about 90% were seen once. Sequenced: blood. The receptors were gathered from a woman aged 45-60 years in good health.

This clone was seen many times. The genes are TRBV4-3 and TRBJ1-4; weak D call: TRBD1 (5 bases). This CDR3 comprises 18 residues. Germline V lookup: CDR1 LGHNA, CDR2 YSLEER. Trimming stripped 0 bases from V and 2 bases from J, with 16 bases between. CDR3 protein: CASSQDLSRGATNEKLFF. DNA of the CDR3: TGCGCCAGCAGCCAAGATCTCTCGAGGGGAGCGACTAATGAAAAACTGTTTTTT.

The chain couples TRBV5-1 to TRBJ2-1; perhaps TRBD2 as D (5 bases). The CDR3 runs to 15 residues. Looked up from germline, CDR1 is SGHRS and CDR2 is YFSETQ. Trimming stripped 1 base from V and 9 bases from J, with 17 bases between. In DNA form, the CDR3 reads TGCGCCAGCAGCTTGACCTTAGGGAGTAGGGTTGAGCAGTTCTTC. Translated: CASSLTLGSRVEQFF. Supplemented by reference TRBV5-1 and TRBJ2-1, the full variable domain reads KAGVTQTPRYLIKTRGQQVTLSCSPISGHRSVSWYQQTPGQGLQFLFEYFSETQRNKGNFPGRFSGRQFSNSRSEMNVSTLELGDSALYLCASSLTLGSRVEQFFGPGTRLTVL.

This chain uses TRBV18 with TRBJ2-5, with D perhaps assigned TRBD1 or TRBD2 (6 bases each). Germline values: CDR1 KGHSH, CDR2 LQKENI. Trimming cost V 2 bases and J 5 bases, with 9 bases left between them. The CDR3 contains 13 residues. CDR3 DNA sequence: TGTGCCAGCTCACCAAGAGGGGGGGAGACCCAGTACTTC. Encoded protein: CASSPRGGETQYF.

In this sample, this clone turned up a few times. This sequence joins TRBV6-2 or TRBV6-3 and TRBJ1-5, with D perhaps TRBD1 (6 bases). Trimming pared 5 bases from V and 6 bases from J, leaving 14 bases between. The CDR3 runs to 14 residues. Germline V lookup: CDR1 MNHEY, CDR2 SVGEGT. CDR3 coding DNA: TGTGCCAGCAGTGCAGGGGTCAGCTCTCAGCCCCAGCATTTT. Translation: CASSAGVSSQPQHF.

This rearrangement joins TRBV6-4 to TRBJ2-1; possible D gene TRBD1, 5 bases. The V end lost 4 bases, the J end lost 9 bases, and 16 bases lay between the germline ends. CDR3 length: 14 residues. The germline CDR1 and CDR2 sequences are MRHNA and SNTAGT. In nucleotides, the CDR3 is TGTGCCAGCAGTGTCCAGCCCCAGGGATCTGAGCAGTTCTTC. Translated: CASSVQPQGSEQFF.

The chain is built from TRBV3-1 (or the pseudogene TRBV3-2) and TRBJ1-3; 7 positions agree with TRBD1. Germline CDR1 and CDR2: LGHDT and YNNKEL (reference sequence). V lost 3 bases, J lost 2 bases, and 1 base stayed unmatched. The CDR3 covers 14 residues. The CDR3 DNA reads as TGTGCCAGCAGCCAGACAGGGACTGGAAACACCATATATTTT. It translates to CASSQTGTGNTIYF.

V and J are TRBV7-8 and TRBJ1-4; possible D gene TRBD1, 5 bases. There are 13 residues in the CDR3. Germline V gene data show CDR1 as SGHVS and CDR2 as FQNEAQ. Trimming took 2 bases from V and 7 from J, leaving 8 bases between them. The CDR3 reads CASSLWGGEKLFF. Here the CDR3 DNA reads TGTGCCAGCAGCTTATGGGGGGGTGAAAAACTGTTTTTT.

The chain carries TRBV5-6 and TRBJ1-2; tentatively, D is TRBD1 (6 bases). Trimming left V 0 bases short and J 8 bases short, with 14 bases between. The CDR3 extends over 14 amino acids. Germline V lookup: CDR1 SGHDT, CDR2 YYEEEE. This chain's CDR3 is CASSLVGQGPGYTF. CDR3 DNA sequence: TGTGCCAGCAGCTTGGTCGGGCAGGGGCCGGGCTACACCTTC.

The chain has TRBV9 and TRBJ1-3, with D perhaps TRBD1 (6 bases). This CDR3 region has 16 residues. Germline CDR1 reads SGDLS; CDR2 reads YYNGEE. With 4 bases removed from V and 1 base from J, the gap between germline ends came to 15 bases. The CDR3 reads CASSPHRASSGNTIYF. In DNA, the CDR3 is TGTGCCAGCAGCCCCCACAGGGCAAGTTCTGGAAACACCATATATTTT.

The rearrangement uses TRBV11-1 and TRBJ2-7, with a tentative D call TRBD1 (6 bases). Germline V CDR1 and CDR2: SGHAT, FQDESV (reference sequence). The V end lost 5 bases, the J end lost 1 base, and 12 bases lay between the germline ends. The CDR3 totals 14 residues. In DNA, the CDR3 is TGTGCCAGCAGCACACACAGGGAATCCTACGAGCAGTACTTC. Residues: CASSTHRESYEQYF.

The chain couples TRBV27 to TRBJ1-5; D is perhaps TRBD1 (5 bases). With 5 bases removed from V and 1 base from J, the gap between germline ends came to 12 bases. The V gene's germline CDR1 is MNHEY and CDR2 SMNVEV (reference sequence). CDR3 length equals 15 residues. The DNA of the CDR3 is TGTGCCAGCAGTCTCGGGGGGGGAAGCAATCAGCCCCAGCATTTT. Its translation is CASSLGGGSNQPQHF.

The rearrangement joins TRBV11-2 to TRBJ2-7; 7 bases line up with TRBD2. Germline CDR1 is SGHAT and CDR2 is FQNNGV. V was clipped by 4 bases and J by 12 bases; unmatched bases: 12. The CDR3 extends over 13 amino acids. CDR3 DNA sequence: TGTGCCAGCAGCTCCGTCGGGGTAGCGGGCCTGTACTTC. This encodes CASSSVGVAGLYF.

The chain couples TRBV9 to TRBJ1-1, with TRBD1 matching 9 bases. The CDR3 totals 16 residues. V gave up 4 bases and J gave up 7 bases; unmatched junction bases: 14. The germline V gene encodes CDR1 SGDLS and CDR2 YYNGEE. The CDR3 bases are TGTGCCAGCAGCCCGAGTCCCAAGCGACAGGGGGGTGAAGCTTTCTTT. This gives the protein CASSPSPKRQGGEAFF.

V usage is TRBV5-4 and J usage is TRBJ2-7, with 8 nucleotides matching TRBD1. The CDR3 extends over 14 amino acids. V lost 3 bases, J lost 9 bases, and 11 bases stayed unmatched. In germline, CDR1 is SGHNT, CDR2 YYREEE (reference sequence). CDR3 sequence (DNA): TGTGCCAGCAGCTACGGACAGGGAGAGGGAGGGCAGTACTTC. Its protein is CASSYGQGEGGQYF. Full variable domain (missing parts from reference TRBV5-4 and TRBJ2-7): ETGVTQSPTHLIKTRGQQVTLRCSSQSGHNTVSWYQQALGQGPQFIFQYYREEENGRGNFPPRFSGLQFPNYSSELNVNALELDDSALYLCASSYGQGEGGQYFGPGTRLTVT.

This clone was detected only a few times. The chain carries TRBV5-5 and TRBJ1-3; D may be TRBD1 (6 bases). The CDR3 has 15 amino acids. CDR1 SGHKS and CDR2 YYEKEE come from the germline V gene (reference sequence). V was pared by 5 bases and J by 4 bases, with 16 bases between. DNA of the CDR3: TGTGCCAGCAGACAATTTGGGGGCGACGGAAACACCATATATTTT. Translation gives CASRQFGGDGNTIYF.

V is TRBV11-2 and J is TRBJ2-1; D unclear. This CDR3 spans 14 amino acids. The germline CDR1 and CDR2 sequences are SGHAT and FQNNGV. Deletions cut 5 bases from V and 10 bases from J, with 18 bases between. In DNA form, the CDR3 reads TGTGCCAGCAGCCCCTTTACAAGACGTCGAGAGCAGTTCTTC. It encodes CASSPFTRRREQFF.

In DNA form, the CDR3 reads TGTGCCAGTAGTATAGGGACTAGTTCATCCGGGGAGCTGTTTTTT. This translates into CASSIGTSSSGELFF. The gene calls are TRBV19 and TRBJ2-2, with TRBD2 matching 7 bases. CDR1 and CDR2 from the germline V gene are LNHDA and SQIVND (reference sequence). The CDR3 runs 15 residues. V trimming: 1 base; J trimming: 6 bases; junction bases outside the gene matches: 5.

The V call is TRBV5-4, the J call TRBJ1-1; D possibly corresponds to TRBD1 (6 bases). Germline assignment: CDR1 SGHNT and CDR2 YYREEE (reference sequence). CDR3 length: 15 amino acids. Trimming shortened V by 3 bases and J by 0 bases, and 12 bases separated the two germline ends. The chain's CDR3 is CASSYQGPLNTEAFF. As DNA, the CDR3 is TGTGCCAGCAGCTACCAGGGGCCCCTGAACACTGAAGCTTTCTTT. The whole variable domain, remainder taken from reference TRBV5-4 and TRBJ1-1, is ETGVTQSPTHLIKTRGQQVTLRCSSQSGHNTVSWYQQALGQGPQFIFQYYREEENGRGNFPPRFSGLQFPNYSSELNVNALELDDSALYLCASSYQGPLNTEAFFGQGTRLTVV.

The CDR3 nucleotides are TGTGCCAGCTCACCGGGTAGACAGGGTTTCTCCGAGCAGTACTTC. Protein sequence: CASSPGRQGFSEQYF. This sequence joins TRBV18 and TRBJ2-7; TRBD1 matches at 7 bases. Trimming at V came to 3 bases and at J to 6 bases, leaving 11 bases not matched to a gene. Germline-derived CDR1 and CDR2 are KGHSH and LQKENI. The CDR3 loop spans 15 amino acids. The full variable domain, in which reference TRBV18 and TRBJ2-7 provide the parts outside the CDR3, is NAGVMQNPRHLVRRRGQEARLRCSPMKGHSHVYWYRQLPEEGLKFMVYLQKENIIDESGMPKERFSAEFPKEGPSILRIQQVVRGDSAAYFCASSPGRQGFSEQYFGPGTRLTVT.

This chain connects TRBV30 to TRBJ1-3, with D tentatively TRBD1 (5 bases). V was cut by 4 bases and J by 9 bases, with 16 bases left in between. The CDR3 length is 13 residues. Germline-derived CDR1 and CDR2 are GTSNPN and SVGIG (reference sequence). For the CDR3, the DNA is TGTGCCTGGATCCCGGATATTGGGGCCACCATATATTTT. Encoded protein: CAWIPDIGATIYF.

The V call is TRBV5-1, the J call TRBJ1-1, with a weak D call TRBD1 (6 bases). Trimming pared 2 bases from V and 5 bases from J, leaving 10 bases between. Germline CDR1 SGHRS, CDR2 YFSETQ. The CDR3 contains 13 residues. CDR3 sequence (DNA): TGCGCCAGCAGCTTCCACAGGGAGACTGAAGCTTTCTTT. It is translated as CASSFHRETEAFF. Drawing the rest from reference TRBV5-1 and TRBJ1-1, the complete variable domain is KAGVTQTPRYLIKTRGQQVTLSCSPISGHRSVSWYQQTPGQGLQFLFEYFSETQRNKGNFPGRFSGRQFSNSRSEMNVSTLELGDSALYLCASSFHRETEAFFGQGTRLTVV.